A few counts support the clone carrying this T cell receptor beta chain. Its antigen is unknown. These data come from a study of T cell repertoires in cytomegalovirus infection. Notes on the study in general: Pooled public TCR beta family frequency picked out CMV carriers with the relevant HLA.

Trimming pared 2 bases from V and 4 bases from J, leaving 11 bases between. CDR1 is SGHTA, CDR2 FQGTGA, per germline. The CDR3 contains 14 residues. TCRdb passed the reads through MiXCR, listing each CDR3 protein once. The table has under 850,000 distinct CDR3 sequences, 35% to 45% seen once. This TCR was recovered from a human donor in good health (CMV status not recorded). Some clones in this sample may be carry-over from other donors' samples. The rearrangement joins TRBV7-3 to TRBJ1-1; no reliable D call. Specimen: PBMCs. In nucleotides, the CDR3 is TGTGCCAGCAGCTTAGAGGGCTTAAGCACTGAAGCTTTCTTT. As protein: CASSLEGLSTEAFF.